A single sample gave rise to the 20 T cell receptor beta chains below, sequenced in a study of early T cells in non-severe SARS-CoV-2 infection. MiXCR was run by TCRdb on the 5' RACE reads, yielding one entry per CDR3 protein. The sample lists 25,000 to 35,000 distinct CDR3 sequences, about 6% occurring once. This sample comprised whole blood, obtained at baseline. The receptors come from an adult who was a healthcare worker with PCR-confirmed SARS-CoV-2 infection or an uninfected control (not recorded which).

This clonotype was seen ten or more times. The V gene is TRBV4-3, the J gene TRBJ2-1; possible D gene TRBD2, 5 bases. Germline V gives CDR1 LGHNA, CDR2 YSLEER. The ends were cut back, 0 bases at V and 6 bases at J, with 6 bases in the middle. CDR3 length: 13 amino acids. CDR3 protein: CASSQEEGNEQFF. CDR3 sequence (DNA): TGCGCCAGCAGCCAAGAAGAGGGCAATGAGCAGTTCTTC.

This clonotype was recorded at least ten times. The chain links TRBV6-2 or TRBV6-3 to TRBJ1-2, with D hard to call. Trimming left V 2 bases short and J 4 bases short, with 5 bases between. The CDR3 sequence is 12 residues long. Germline CDR1 is MNHEY and CDR2 is SVGEGT. The DNA of the CDR3 is TGTGCCAGCAGTTACCCAGCCTATGGCTACACCTTC. Its translation is CASSYPAYGYTF.

Remarks on this clonotype: Its ends do not fully match the called genes, so a read error is possible. The chain carries TRBV7-3 and TRBJ2-3, with D possibly TRBD1 on 6 matching bases. This CDR3 has 16 residues. Germline CDR1 and CDR2: SGHTA and FQGTGA. The CDR3 coding sequence is TGTGCTAGCAGCTACTCAGGGGATCTAAACACAGATACGCAGTATTTT. Translating gives CASSYSGDLNTDTQYF.

This clonotype turned up a few times. The V and J genes are TRBV7-2 and TRBJ1-1, with D unclear. In germline, CDR1 is SGHTA, CDR2 FQGNSA. V was cut by 4 bases and J by 0 bases, with 6 bases left in between. The CDR3 totals 13 residues. The CDR3 reads CASSSTMNTEAFF. The CDR3 DNA follows: TGTGCCAGCAGCTCTACTATGAACACTGAAGCTTTCTTT.

This clonotype has ten or more counts. The chain combines TRBV20-1 with TRBJ1-5, with 7 nucleotides matching TRBD1. There are 15 residues in the CDR3. The germline CDR1 and CDR2 sequences are DFQATT and SNEGSKA (reference sequence). V was pared by 0 bases and J by 3 bases, with 5 bases of the junction left unmatched. DNA for the CDR3: TGCAGTGCTAGAGAGCCGGGACAGCTCAATCAGCCCCAGCATTTT. Protein product: CSAREPGQLNQPQHF.

This clonotype was picked up many times. The rearrangement links TRBV9 to TRBJ1-1, with TRBD1 as a possible D gene (5 bases). The CDR3 contains 14 residues. The germline V gene has CDR1 SGDLS and CDR2 YYNGEE. Trimming removed 4 bases at V and 2 bases at J, with 12 bases between. The CDR3 here is CASSRVRGNTEAFF. The DNA for the CDR3 is TGTGCCAGCAGCCGAGTAAGGGGCAACACTGAAGCTTTCTTT.

This clonotype was seen ten or more times. This chain connects TRBV6-6 to TRBJ2-7; TRBD1 matches 10 bases. The CDR3 extends over 13 amino acids. The germline V gene has CDR1 MNHNY and CDR2 SVGAGI (reference sequence). J gave up 3 bases and V 6 bases, and 2 bases lay outside the gene matches. The CDR3 DNA is TGTGCCAGCAGCGGGACAGGGGTCTACGAGCAGTACTTC. This translates into CASSGTGVYEQYF.

This clonotype was seen many times. V gene TRBV6-5 combines with J gene TRBJ2-5; TRBD2 matches at 13 bases. Germline trimming cut 4 bases from V and 2 bases from J; bases unmatched to any gene: 4. This CDR3 is 16 amino acids long. The germline CDR1 and CDR2 sequences are MNHEY and SVGAGI. The CDR3 sequence: CASSFGTSGTQETQYF. As DNA, the CDR3 is TGTGCCAGCAGTTTCGGGACTAGCGGGACTCAAGAGACCCAGTACTTC.

This clonotype was counted ten times or more. The chain combines TRBV7-3 with TRBJ2-2, with a tentative D call TRBD1 (5 bases). With 7 bases removed from V and 0 bases from J, the gap between germline ends came to 9 bases. In germline, CDR1 is SGHTA, CDR2 FQGTGA. The CDR3 covers 14 residues. The CDR3 reads CASTRQPNTGELFF. DNA for the CDR3: TGTGCCAGCACTAGACAGCCGAACACCGGGGAGCTGTTTTTT.

This clonotype was seen ten or more times. The gene calls are TRBV3-1 and TRBJ2-3; D is tentatively TRBD1 or TRBD2 (5 bases each). Trimming shortened V by 4 bases and J by 6 bases, and 23 bases separated the two germline ends. The germline V gene encodes CDR1 LGHDT and CDR2 YNNKEL (reference sequence). The CDR3 spans 17 residues. The CDR3 nucleotides are TGTGCCAGCAGCCTTCGGGGCACTCCAAGCAAGACGGATACGCAGTATTTT. This codes for CASSLRGTPSKTDTQYF.

This clonotype showed up just a few times. The chain couples TRBV20-1 to TRBJ2-1; D remains unclear. Deletions cut 3 bases from V and 6 bases from J, with 6 bases between. The CDR3 contains 11 residues. The germline V gene has CDR1 DFQATT and CDR2 SNEGSKA (reference sequence). The chain's CDR3 is CSASKVNEQFF. CDR3 sequence (DNA): TGCAGTGCTAGCAAGGTCAATGAGCAGTTCTTC.

The J gene is TRBJ2-3, the V gene TRBV19; weak D call: TRBD2 (6 bases). Between the trimmed V and J ends, which lost 8 bases and 1 base, there was a span of 22 bases. CDR3 length equals 17 residues. Germline V gene sequence: CDR1 LNHDA, CDR2 SQIVND (reference sequence). The CDR3 spells CASAAGGLVGGTDTQYF. CDR3 sequence (DNA): TGTGCCAGTGCGGCCGGGGGTCTCGTCGGGGGCACAGATACGCAGTATTTT.

This clonotype was picked up many times. The J gene is TRBJ2-1, the V gene TRBV20-1, with D possibly TRBD2 on 5 matching bases. This CDR3 spans 13 amino acids. V lost 1 base and J 2 bases, leaving 6 bases between the germline ends. Germline loops: CDR1 DFQATT, CDR2 SNEGSKA (reference sequence). CDR3 nucleotide sequence: TGCAGTGCTAGAGGGACTCCCTACAATGAGCAGTTCTTC. Translated: CSARGTPYNEQFF.

This clonotype occurred many times. The chain couples TRBV5-1 to TRBJ1-1; perhaps TRBD1 as D (6 bases). Trimming pared 0 bases from V and 1 base from J, leaving 13 bases between. The length of the CDR3 is 16 residues. CDR1 and CDR2 (germline): SGHRS, YFSETQ. The CDR3 here is CASSLGEQGWNTEAFF. CDR3 in DNA: TGCGCCAGCAGCTTGGGGGAACAGGGTTGGAACACTGAAGCTTTCTTT.

This clonotype was seen ten or more times. The chain carries TRBV19 and TRBJ1-1; 9 bases match TRBD1. The CDR3 extends over 19 amino acids. Unmatched junction bases numbered 18, after V lost 7 bases and J lost 0 bases. Germline V CDR1 and CDR2: LNHDA, SQIVND (reference sequence). This chain's CDR3 is CASTKDRGPLHYMNTEAFF. For the CDR3, the DNA is TGTGCCAGTACCAAGGACAGGGGTCCTCTTCATTATATGAACACTGAAGCTTTCTTT.

This clonotype appeared a few times. This chain joins TRBV14 and TRBJ2-3; maybe TRBD2 (6 bases). The V gene's germline CDR1 is SGHDN and CDR2 FVKESK. This CDR3 has 16 residues. V shed 4 bases and J shed 2 bases, with 16 bases lying between them. The CDR3 region is CASSRGTDYHTDTQYF. The CDR3 coding sequence is TGTGCCAGCAGCCGAGGGACGGACTACCACACAGATACGCAGTATTTT.

This clonotype was recorded many times. V gene TRBV27 combines with J gene TRBJ2-5; D possibly corresponds to TRBD1 (6 bases). Germline V gene lookup returns CDR1 MNHEY and CDR2 SMNVEV (reference sequence). The germline V and J ends were trimmed by 6 bases and 4 bases, with 15 bases remaining between them. The CDR3 has 14 residues. CDR3 sequence: CASSPQGFGETQYF. As DNA, the CDR3 is TGTGCCAGCAGCCCACAGGGTTTTGGAGAGACCCAGTACTTC.

V and J are TRBV30 and TRBJ2-1, with D tentatively TRBD1 or TRBD2 (5 bases each). The germline V gene encodes CDR1 GTSNPN and CDR2 SVGIG (reference sequence). The CDR3 covers 13 residues. Trimming cost V 0 bases and J 9 bases, with 12 bases left between them. This chain's CDR3 is CAWSVGPKVEQFF. As DNA, the CDR3 is TGTGCCTGGAGTGTGGGACCGAAGGTTGAGCAGTTCTTC.

This clonotype showed up many times. The chain uses TRBV12-3 or TRBV12-4 and TRBJ2-5; 7 bases match TRBD1. Trimming removed 6 bases from V and 5 bases from J; junction bases left unmatched: 9. This CDR3 comprises 14 residues. The CDR3 loop reads CASSRDRVGETQYF. The CDR3, as DNA: TGTGCCAGCAGCCGTGACAGGGTAGGGGAGACCCAGTACTTC.

This clonotype was recorded many times. The J gene is TRBJ2-1, the V gene TRBV18, with D possibly matching TRBD2 (6 bases). The CDR3 is made up of 12 amino acids. The germline CDR1 and CDR2 sequences are KGHSH and LQKENI. Trimming stripped 3 bases from V and 7 bases from J, with 7 bases between. The CDR3 sequence is CASSPGGNEQFF. Here the CDR3 DNA reads TGTGCCAGCTCACCCGGGGGTAATGAGCAGTTCTTC.